These 26 T cell receptor beta chains originate from one sample sequenced in a study of brain T cells in children with intractable seizures. Only cases whose brain tissue showed the highest T cell transcript signatures were sequenced. Data came from immunoSEQ multiplex PCR; TCRdb stores just in-frame clones and leaves some out. The data show several thousand clones, around 70% seen once. This sample comprised resected brain tissue, obtained at surgery. The origin of the receptors is a boy under two years old with tuberous sclerosis and intractable seizures.

The chain combines TRBV5-1 with TRBJ2-1, with D possibly TRBD2 on 7 matching bases. V lost 0 bases and J lost 10, with 17 bases in between. The length of the CDR3 is 15 residues. Germline assignment: CDR1 SGHRS and CDR2 YFSETQ. This chain's CDR3 is CASSLVGGFGTEQFF. The CDR3 bases are TGCGCCAGCAGCTTGGTCGGGGGGTTCGGGACAGAGCAGTTCTTC.

The chain is built from TRBV29-1 and TRBJ1-2; D remains ambiguous. V was trimmed by 1 base and J by 1 base, leaving 1 base between them. The germline V gene has CDR1 SQVTM and CDR2 ANQGSEA. The CDR3 has 11 amino acids. CDR3 region: CSVEVNYGYTF. CDR3 sequence (DNA): TGCAGCGTTGAAGTTAACTATGGCTACACCTTC.

The rearrangement uses TRBV18 and TRBJ1-5; D possibly corresponds to TRBD1 (5 bases). The CDR3 sequence is 14 residues long. The ends were cut back, 3 bases at V and 5 bases at J, with 11 bases in the middle. Germline CDR1 and CDR2: KGHSH and LQKENI. CDR3 sequence reads: CASSPDRTYQPQHF. In nucleotides, the CDR3 is TGTGCCAGCTCACCCGACAGAACTTATCAGCCCCAGCATTTT.

This chain joins TRBV6-5 and TRBJ1-2; 8 nucleotides agree with TRBD1. V lost 2 bases, J lost 6 bases, and 11 bases stayed unmatched. The CDR3 contains 16 residues. Germline V CDR1 and CDR2: MNHEY, SVGAGI. CDR3 protein: CASSYHREDRGHGYTF. For the CDR3, the DNA is TGTGCCAGCAGTTACCACCGAGAAGACAGGGGCCATGGCTACACCTTC.

This clone has only a few counts. This specimen includes other DNA sequences encoding the same CDR3. V and J are TRBV2 and TRBJ1-1, with D possibly being TRBD1 (6 bases). CDR3 length: 10 amino acids. Germline V gene data show CDR1 as SNHLY and CDR2 as FYNNEI. The V and J ends lost 5 bases and 8 bases respectively, with 6 bases between them. CDR3 bases: TGTGCCAGCAGTACAGGGGAAGCTTTCTTT. This encodes CASSTGEAFF.

The DNA for the CDR3 is TGTGCCAGCAGTGAGACAGGGACTTTCGAGTATCTGTACTACGAGCAGTACTTC. Protein: CASSETGTFEYLYYEQYF. V and J are TRBV2 and TRBJ2-7; weak D call: TRBD1 (7 bases). The CDR3 contains 18 residues. Germline CDR1 and CDR2: SNHLY and FYNNEI. Trimming removed 3 bases from V and 3 bases from J, with 24 bases in between.

This sequence joins TRBV5-1 and TRBJ2-2, with D unclear. Trimming took off 7 bases at V and 6 bases at J, with 16 bases between the two ends. The CDR3 sequence is 14 residues long. Germline assignment: CDR1 SGHRS and CDR2 YFSETQ. The CDR3 region has the DNA TGCGCCAGCGCCCTATTCGGTGGGGCCGGGGAGCTGTTTTTT. As protein: CASALFGGAGELFF.

The chain links TRBV28 to TRBJ2-3, with 7 bases fitting TRBD2. After removal of 10 bases from V and 2 bases from J, the junction contained 9 bases not matched to a gene. This CDR3 spans 14 amino acids. Germline-derived CDR1 and CDR2 are MDHEN and SYDVKM. The CDR3, as DNA: TGTGCCACCACTAGGACTAGGCACACAGATACGCAGTATTTT. Residues: CATTRTRHTDTQYF.

The V and J genes are TRBV19 and TRBJ2-3, with D perhaps assigned TRBD1 or TRBD2 (5 bases each). Germline assignment: CDR1 LNHDA and CDR2 SQIVND (reference sequence). The V end was cut by 3 bases, the J end by 1 base, with 14 bases between. The length of the CDR3 is 16 residues. CDR3: CASSIRGTWGTDTQYF. The DNA for the CDR3 is TGTGCCAGTAGTATCCGTGGGACCTGGGGCACAGATACGCAGTATTTT.

This rearrangement joins TRBV6-2 or TRBV6-3 to TRBJ2-5, with D hard to call. Germline CDR1 and CDR2: MNHEY and SVGEGT. The CDR3 runs 17 residues. V was cut by 4 bases and J by 4 bases, with 22 bases left in between. CDR3 in amino acids: CASSSTTDARWVETQYF. In DNA form, the CDR3 reads TGTGCCAGCAGTTCAACGACGGACGCTCGCTGGGTAGAGACCCAGTACTTC.

J is TRBJ2-7 and V is TRBV30, with D unclear. The V end was cut by 0 bases, the J end by 3 bases, with 9 bases between. Per the germline V gene, CDR1 is GTSNPN and CDR2 is SVGIG (reference sequence). The CDR3 spans 13 residues. The CDR3 nucleotides are TGTGCCTGGAGTGTACGGTTTTTCTACGAGCAGTACTTC. It yields the protein CAWSVRFFYEQYF.

V and J are TRBV7-9 and TRBJ2-7; 7 bases are shared with TRBD1. After removal of 0 bases from V and 5 bases from J, the junction contained 10 bases not matched to a gene. CDR1 SEHNR and CDR2 FQNEAQ come from the germline V gene (reference sequence). CDR3 length: 16 residues. CDR3 bases: TGTGCCAGCAGCTTAGCCGGACAGGATGCATTCAACGAGCAGTACTTC. Translation: CASSLAGQDAFNEQYF.

The chain is built from TRBV12-3 or TRBV12-4 and TRBJ1-2, with D tentatively TRBD1 (6 bases). The CDR3 extends over 13 amino acids. Trimming removed 5 bases at V and 4 bases at J, with 11 bases between. DNA for the CDR3: TGTGCCAGCAGTCCGGGGGACATCTATGGCTACACCTTC. It is translated as CASSPGDIYGYTF.

This clone came up a few times. At one end the junction does not follow the germline gene, possibly because of a read error. The chain recombines TRBV7-7 with TRBJ2-7, with 8 bases that match TRBD1. The CDR3 is 14 amino acids. The V gene's germline CDR1 is SSHAT and CDR2 FNYEAQ (reference sequence). The CDR3 DNA sequence: TGTGCTAGCAGTACCGGGACAGGAGACTACGAGCAGTACTTC. Translating gives CASSTGTGDYEQYF.

This chain connects TRBV13 to TRBJ1-2; TRBD1 might be the D (5 bases). The CDR3 has 14 amino acids. Germline V gene data show CDR1 as PRHDT and CDR2 as FYEKMQ (reference sequence). Trimming stripped 6 bases from V and 2 bases from J, with 13 bases between. The CDR3 DNA is TGTGCCAGCAGTCGACAGTACTTAAACTATGGCTACACCTTC. It is translated as CASSRQYLNYGYTF.

A note on this clone: Other nucleotide sequences from this sample produce the same CDR3. The chain uses TRBV4-2 and TRBJ1-2, with D hard to call. V was cut by 0 bases and J by 4 bases, with 3 bases left in between. The CDR3 sequence is 12 residues long. Per the germline V gene, CDR1 is LGHNA and CDR2 is YNFKEQ. The CDR3 region is CASSQDGYGYTF. DNA of the CDR3: TGTGCCAGCAGCCAAGATGGCTATGGCTACACCTTC.

A remark on this clone: This specimen includes other DNA sequences encoding the same CDR3. The genes are TRBV19 and TRBJ2-7, with D perhaps matching TRBD2 (5 bases). CDR3 length: 13 amino acids. Germline V gene data show CDR1 as LNHDA and CDR2 as SQIVND (reference sequence). Trimming removed 4 bases at V and 3 bases at J, with 10 bases between. The CDR3 nucleotides are TGTGCCAGTAGTAGCACGGGGTACTACGAGCAGTACTTC. As protein: CASSSTGYYEQYF.

The chain joins TRBV9 to TRBJ1-1; 7 bases agree with TRBD1. The junction had 23 bases not matched to a gene; V was cut back by 3 bases and J by 0 bases. CDR1 and CDR2 from the germline V gene are SGDLS and YYNGEE. The CDR3 length is 21 residues. CDR3 in amino acids: CASSDRITKGALDTLNTEAFF. The CDR3 coding sequence is TGTGCCAGCAGCGACCGAATAACCAAGGGGGCCCTGGACACTTTGAACACTGAAGCTTTCTTT.

The genes are TRBV13 and TRBJ2-4; the D is unclear. Germline CDR1 and CDR2: PRHDT and FYEKMQ (reference sequence). This CDR3 contains 14 residues. The germline V and J ends were trimmed by 2 bases and 1 base, with 6 bases remaining between them. The CDR3 nucleotides read TGTGCCAGCAGCTTACAAGGGGCCAAAAACATTCAGTACTTC. This sequence encodes CASSLQGAKNIQYF. The variable domain in full, completed from reference TRBV13 and TRBJ2-4, reads AAGVIQSPRHLIKEKRETATLKCYPIPRHDTVYWYQQGPGQDPQFLISFYEKMQSDKGSIPDRFSAQQFSDYHSELNMSSLELGDSALYFCASSLQGAKNIQYFGAGTRLSVL.

The chain carries TRBV11-3 and TRBJ1-5; D call uncertain. V was clipped by 1 base and J by 1 base, with 11 bases between them. The CDR3 runs 16 residues. Per germline, CDR1 SGHNT and CDR2 YENEEA. This chain's CDR3 is CASSLGGQESNQPQHF. CDR3 DNA sequence: TGTGCCAGCAGCTTAGGAGGCCAGGAAAGCAATCAGCCCCAGCATTTT.

The chain's CDR3 is CASSLRTGGGYTF. CDR3 nucleotides: TGTGCCAGCAGTTTAAGGACAGGGGGCGGCTACACCTTC. The rearrangement uses TRBV27 and TRBJ1-2; 11 bases match TRBD1. Germline CDR1 reads MNHEY; CDR2 reads SMNVEV (reference sequence). This CDR3 spans 13 amino acids. With 2 bases clipped from V and 8 bases from J, the junction kept 1 base outside the gene matches.

The chain combines TRBV14 with TRBJ1-4; tentative D call: TRBD1 (6 bases). The CDR3 sequence is 14 residues long. Germline values: CDR1 SGHDN, CDR2 FVKESK. The V end lost 4 bases, the J end lost 4 bases, and 10 bases lay between the germline ends. CDR3 protein: CASSLTGFNEKLFF. Here the CDR3 DNA reads TGTGCCAGCAGCCTTACAGGGTTTAATGAAAAACTGTTTTTT.

The rearrangement joins TRBV5-8 to TRBJ1-1; D is undetermined. V gave up 2 bases and J gave up 1 base, with 6 bases separating them. The CDR3 extends over 13 amino acids. Germline V gene lookup returns CDR1 SGHTS and CDR2 YDEGEE. The CDR3, as DNA: TGTGCCAGCAGCTTTGGTAGGAACACTGAAGCTTTCTTT. It encodes CASSFGRNTEAFF.

The gene calls are TRBV5-6 and TRBJ1-3; tentative D call: TRBD1 (5 bases). The CDR3 runs to 15 residues. Germline V gene data show CDR1 as SGHDT and CDR2 as YYEEEE. Trimming removed 4 bases at V and 0 bases at J, with 11 bases between. The CDR3 bases are TGTGCCAGCAGCACGTGGGACTTCTCTGGAAACACCATATATTTT. Translating gives CASSTWDFSGNTIYF.

The V and J genes are TRBV5-1 and TRBJ2-2; D might be TRBD2 (5 bases). The CDR3 runs 12 residues. V was clipped by 9 bases and J by 4 bases, with 10 bases between them. Germline V gene lookup returns CDR1 SGHRS and CDR2 YFSETQ. The CDR3 sequence: CATLEGTGELFF. CDR3 nucleotide sequence: TGCGCCACCCTCGAGGGCACCGGGGAGCTGTTTTTT. The variable domain in full, completed from reference TRBV5-1 and TRBJ2-2, reads KAGVTQTPRYLIKTRGQQVTLSCSPISGHRSVSWYQQTPGQGLQFLFEYFSETQRNKGNFPGRFSGRQFSNSRSEMNVSTLELGDSALYLCATLEGTGELFFGEGSRLTVL.

The chain joins TRBV19 to TRBJ1-4; D is undetermined. V lost 0 bases to trimming and J lost 10 bases, with 18 bases between them. The CDR3 is made up of 16 amino acids. Germline V lookup: CDR1 LNHDA, CDR2 SQIVND (reference sequence). The DNA for the CDR3 is TGTGCCAGTAGTATAGATTTTGGCAGAGTGAAGCGAAAACTGTTTTTT. Protein product: CASSIDFGRVKRKLFF.